The rows below give T cell receptor beta chains drawn from one sample of a study of cytomegalovirus exposure and HLA in healthy donors. Generated by immunoSEQ multiplex PCR, the TCRdb table keeps only in-frame clones and is missing some. The table lists some 120,000 clones, 85% to 90% of them singletons. Input material: PBMCs. These receptors were obtained from a woman in her 30s in good health and CMV-seropositive. CDR3s include the opening cysteine and the closing phenylalanine or tryptophan. A D gene is named only where the DNA matches it firmly. For some rows the clone size is stated as once, few or many, or as a class when expanded; others skip it.

DNA: TGCGCCAGCAGCTTGGACAGCCTCAATCAGCCCCAGCATTTT
CDR3: CASSLDSLNQPQHF
V: TRBV5-1
D: NA
size: NA
J: TRBJ1-5

DNA: TGCAGCGTTGAAGGGCGGCAGGGGGGCAATGAGCAGTTCTTC
CDR3: CSVEGRQGGNEQFF
V: TRBV29-1
D: NA
size: NA
J: TRBJ2-1

DNA: TGCAGCGCTAATTTGGGAGGACAGGGAGGCTATGGCTACACCTTC
CDR3: CSANLGGQGGYGYTF
V: TRBV29-1
D: TRBD1
size: few
J: TRBJ1-2

DNA: TGTGCCAGCAGTTTCGGGGTCCAGGAGAACTATGGCTACACCTTC
CDR3: CASSFGVQENYGYTF
V: TRBV2
D: NA
size: NA
J: TRBJ1-2

DNA: TGTGCCAGCTCACTCTATGGACAGGGTGGGTCCGGGGCCAACGTCCTGACTTTC
CDR3: CASSLYGQGGSGANVLTF
V: TRBV18
D: TRBD1
size: NA
J: TRBJ2-6

DNA: TGTGCCAGCAGTAGTCAGGGCTCCTACGAGCAGTACTTC
CDR3: CASSSQGSYEQYF
V: TRBV6-6
D: NA
size: NA
J: TRBJ2-7

DNA: TGTGCCAGCAGCTCCGGGACAGGGCGAGATGAAGCTTTCTTT
CDR3: CASSSGTGRDEAFF
V: TRBV5-4
D: TRBD1
size: NA
J: TRBJ1-1

DNA: TGTGCCAGCAGTTCATTTACAGGGGGCTCTGGGGCCAACGTCCTGACTTTC
CDR3: CASSSFTGGSGANVLTF
V: TRBV28
D: TRBD1
size: NA
J: TRBJ2-6

DNA: TGTGCCAGCTCACCACCCGACAGGTTTAGCACAGATACGCAGTATTTT
CDR3: CASSPPDRFSTDTQYF
V: TRBV18
D: NA
size: NA
J: TRBJ2-3

DNA: TGCGCCAGCAGCTTGGCCCTCTCTGGAAACACCATATATTTT
CDR3: CASSLALSGNTIYF
V: TRBV5-1
D: NA
size: once
J: TRBJ1-3

DNA: TGTGCCGCCGCGTGGGGGGTTGAAGCTTTCTTT
CDR3: CAAAWGVEAFF
V: TRBV6-6
D: NA
size: NA
J: TRBJ1-1

DNA: TGTGCCAGCAGGGGGTCGAGGGACACTGAAGCTTTCTTT
CDR3: CASRGSRDTEAFF
V: TRBV28
D: NA
size: NA
J: TRBJ1-1

DNA: TGTGCCAGCAGCTTCCAGGGGGCATCTGGAAACACCATATATTTT
CDR3: CASSFQGASGNTIYF
V: TRBV7-2
D: TRBD1
size: few
J: TRBJ1-3

DNA: TGTGCCAGCACCTGGAGAACAGGTGCTTACGAGCAGTACTTC
CDR3: CASTWRTGAYEQYF
V: TRBV2
D: NA
size: few
J: TRBJ2-7

DNA: TGTGCCACCAGCAGGGGACAGGCCAGCTCCTACGAGCAGTACTTC
CDR3: CATSRGQASSYEQYF
V: TRBV15
D: TRBD1
size: NA
J: TRBJ2-7

DNA: TGTGCCAGCAGCACTGGACAGGGTCTTGGCTACACCTTC
CDR3: CASSTGQGLGYTF
V: TRBV9
D: TRBD1
size: NA
J: TRBJ1-2

DNA: TGTGCCAGCAGCCCGGGACTAGCGGGACCCCTGGCCAAAAACATTCAGTACTTC
CDR3: CASSPGLAGPLAKNIQYF
V: TRBV14
D: TRBD2
size: once
J: TRBJ2-4

DNA: TGTGCCAGCAGTGAAGCAAACAACAGTGAGCAGTTCTTC
CDR3: CASSEANNSEQFF
V: TRBV6-1
D: NA
size: NA
J: TRBJ2-1

DNA: TGTGCCATCTCCCCGGGACAGGGGTATGGCTACACCTTC
CDR3: CAISPGQGYGYTF
V: TRBV10-3
D: TRBD1
size: NA
J: TRBJ1-2

DNA: TGTGCCAGCAGCGTAGAGGGACAGGGGGCATACGAGCAGTACTTC
CDR3: CASSVEGQGAYEQYF
V: TRBV9
D: TRBD1
size: NA
J: TRBJ2-7

DNA: TGTGCCAGCAGCTTAGAAGAAGGGGGTGAGCAGTTCTTC
CDR3: CASSLEEGGEQFF
V: TRBV7-9
D: NA
size: NA
J: TRBJ2-1

DNA: TGTGCCAGCAGCCCCGAGACAGACACTGAAGCTTTCTTT
CDR3: CASSPETDTEAFF
V: TRBV6-4
D: NA
size: NA
J: TRBJ1-1

DNA: TGTGCCAGCAGCTTCCAGGGGGCGGCGAACACTGAAGCTTTCTTT
CDR3: CASSFQGAANTEAFF
V: TRBV11-2
D: TRBD1
size: NA
J: TRBJ1-1

DNA: TGTGCCAGCAGATACAGGGGGCGGACTGAAGCTTTCTTT
CDR3: CASRYRGRTEAFF
V: TRBV27
D: TRBD1
size: NA
J: TRBJ1-1

DNA: TGTGCCAGCAGTTTCGCGGGGGTACAAGAGACCCAGTACTTC
CDR3: CASSFAGVQETQYF
V: TRBV28
D: TRBD2
size: NA
J: TRBJ2-5

DNA: TGCGCCAGCAGCTCTGACAGGGGCGGTGGTTCACCCCTCCACTTT
CDR3: CASSSDRGGGSPLHF
V: TRBV5-1
D: TRBD1
size: NA
J: TRBJ1-6

DNA: TGTGCCAGCAGCGTAGGAGGGGGAGCGGGAGATGGTAATGAGCAGTTCTTC
CDR3: CASSVGGGAGDGNEQFF
V: TRBV9
D: TRBD2
size: NA
J: TRBJ2-1

DNA: TGCGCCAGCAGCTTGGTGGGCGAGCAGTACTTC
CDR3: CASSLVGEQYF
V: TRBV5-1
D: NA
size: NA
J: TRBJ2-7

DNA: TGTGCCAGCAGCTTGGTAGCGGGAGTCATCTACAATGAGCAGTTCTTC
CDR3: CASSLVAGVIYNEQFF
V: TRBV5-6
D: TRBD2
size: once
J: TRBJ2-1

DNA: TGTGCCATCGCTCACATGAACTACGAGCAGTACTTC
CDR3: CAIAHMNYEQYF
V: TRBV10-3
D: NA
size: NA
J: TRBJ2-7

DNA: TGTGCCAGCACCCCAACCGGGGAGCTGTTTTTT
CDR3: CASTPTGELFF
V: TRBV6-6
D: NA
size: NA
J: TRBJ2-2

DNA: TGTGCCAGTAGTTCCAGCGGGGGACAAGAGACCCAGTACTTC
CDR3: CASSSSGGQETQYF
V: TRBV19
D: TRBD2
size: once
J: TRBJ2-5